These T cell receptor beta chains were read from a single sample in a study of blood T cell repertoires in COVID-19. Profiling relied on immunoSEQ multiplex PCR, and the TCRdb table lists in-frame clones only, not all of them. The data contain 200,000 or so clones, roughly nine tenths of them singletons. What was sequenced was PBMCs or T cells enriched from blood (not recorded which). Receptors originate from a woman in her 30s who had recovered from COVID-19. Each CDR3 is given with its conserved first and last residue. A D gene is named only where the DNA matches it firmly. The size field is filled for only some rows; it gives once, few, many or a size class.

clone_size | j_call | v_call | d_call | cdr3_nt | cdr3_aa
. | TRBJ1-1 | TRBV5-1 | . | TGCGCCAGCAGCTACTACAGGGTGAACACTGAAGCTTTCTTT | CASSYYRVNTEAFF
. | TRBJ1-1 | TRBV7-2 | . | TGTGCCAGCAGCTTTGGAGGGATCACTGAAGCTTTCTTT | CASSFGGITEAFF
. | TRBJ2-2 | TRBV19 | TRBD1 | TGTGCCAGTAGTATCCAGGGGGCGAACACCGGGGAGCTGTTTTTT | CASSIQGANTGELFF
. | TRBJ1-5 | TRBV19 | TRBD1 | TGTGCCAGTAGTAGTGAACAGGGGGCCGGCAATCAGCCCCAGCATTTT | CASSSEQGAGNQPQHF
. | TRBJ1-1 | TRBV27 | . | TGTGCCAGCAGTTTATGGGTCAGGGGCACTGAAGCTTTCTTT | CASSLWVRGTEAFF
. | TRBJ2-1 | TRBV6-5 | TRBD2 | TGTGCCTCTAGCGGTAACAATGAGCAGTTCTTC | CASSGNNEQFF
. | TRBJ2-5 | TRBV7-6 | TRBD2 | TGTGCCAGCAGCATGTTCTTCGGGACTAGCGATGAGGCCCAGTACTTC | CASSMFFGTSDEAQYF
. | TRBJ2-7 | TRBV5-5 | TRBD1 | TGTGCCAGCAGCCCGGGACAGATCTACGAGCAGTACTTC | CASSPGQIYEQYF
once | TRBJ1-2 | TRBV19 | . | TGTGCCAGTAGTATTGGGGGGAGAGGTATCGGCTACACCTTC | CASSIGGRGIGYTF
. | TRBJ2-1 | TRBV6-2/TRBV6-3 | TRBD1 | TGTGCCAGCAGTTACGGGACAGGGACTTACAATGAGCAGTTCTTC | CASSYGTGTYNEQFF
once | TRBJ2-4 | TRBV5-6 | . | TGTGCCAGCAGCTTCGGTCCGGGGGCCAAAAACATTCAGTACTTC | CASSFGPGAKNIQYF
. | TRBJ2-5 | TRBV7-2 | . | TGTGCCAGCAGCCAGGGGATGAGCGTCCCGACCCAGTACTTC | CASSQGMSVPTQYF
. | TRBJ2-5 | TRBV7-2 | . | TGTGCCAGCAGTCCGGGACTGGGGGAGACCCAGTACTTC | CASSPGLGETQYF
. | TRBJ2-2 | TRBV6-2/TRBV6-3 | . | TGTGCCAGCAGTTACTCGAAGAAGGCGGGCCCCACCGGGGAGCTGTTTTTT | CASSYSKKAGPTGELFF
. | TRBJ1-2 | TRBV7-8 | . | TGTGCCAGCAGCCAACGTGACGGGATTGGCTACACCTTC | CASSQRDGIGYTF
. | TRBJ2-2 | TRBV4-3 | TRBD2 | TGCGCCAGCAGCCAAGCCGGGAGGGGGTCGAACACCGGGGAGCTGTTTTTT | CASSQAGRGSNTGELFF
few | TRBJ1-2 | TRBV7-8 | . | TGTGCCAGCAGCCCCGGGAGGGGGTATGGCTACACCTTC | CASSPGRGYGYTF
. | TRBJ1-2 | TRBV7-2 | . | TGTGCCAGCAGCTTACAGGGAGGGGTCTTGTATGGCTACACCTTC | CASSLQGGVLYGYTF
. | TRBJ2-5 | TRBV18 | . | TGTGCCAGCTCACCACGGGGGGGCTTCCAAGAGACCCAGTACTTC | CASSPRGGFQETQYF
. | TRBJ2-1 | TRBV11-2 | TRBD1 | TGTGCCAGCAGCAGACCCCTACAGGGGATCATCTACAATGAGCAGTTCTTC | CASSRPLQGIIYNEQFF
few | TRBJ1-2 | TRBV27 | TRBD1 | TGTGCCAGCAGCAGGGGGCCAATCTATGGCTACACCTTC | CASSRGPIYGYTF
. | TRBJ2-1 | TRBV7-3 | TRBD2 | TGTGCCAGCAGCTCTCTAGCGGGGGGGAATTCCTACAATGAGCAGTTCTTC | CASSSLAGGNSYNEQFF
once | TRBJ1-4 | TRBV7-2 | . | TGTGCCAGCAGCTTAGTGACAGGCATCGATGAAAAACTGTTTTTT | CASSLVTGIDEKLFF
. | TRBJ1-3 | TRBV5-1 | TRBD1 | TGCGCCAGCAGCCAGACAGGGGCTGGAAACACCATATATTTT | CASSQTGAGNTIYF
. | TRBJ1-3 | TRBV6-6 | TRBD1 | TGTGCCAGCAGTCGGTCCGGGACAGGGGGACCTGGAAACACCATATATTTT | CASSRSGTGGPGNTIYF
. | TRBJ2-2 | TRBV5-8 | . | TGTGCCAGCAGCTCCGCCTGGAGGGGCACCGGGGAGCTGTTTTTT | CASSSAWRGTGELFF
. | TRBJ1-2 | TRBV6-2/TRBV6-3 | . | TGTGCCAGCAGTTACAGAGCCATCACCTATGGCTACACCTTC | CASSYRAITYGYTF
. | TRBJ2-1 | TRBV6-5 | TRBD2 | TGTGCCAGCACGGCGGGGGGGACCGTCGATGAGCAGTTCTTC | CASTAGGTVDEQFF
. | TRBJ1-1 | TRBV5-1 | . | TGCGCCAGCAGCGGGGAGACCGGGAACACTGAAGCTTTCTTT | CASSGETGNTEAFF
. | TRBJ1-6 | TRBV4-3 | . | TGCGCCAGCAGCCAAGATGAGGGCCAGATTAATTCACCCCTCCACTTT | CASSQDEGQINSPLHF
few | TRBJ2-1 | TRBV4-1 | TRBD2 | TGCGCCAGCACGGATCTAGCGGGGAGTCTCGGTGAGCAGTTCTTC | CASTDLAGSLGEQFF
. | TRBJ1-2 | TRBV3-1/TRBV3-2 | TRBD1 | TGTGCCAGCAGCCTGGGACAGGTAGAGGGAAACTATGGCTACACCTTC | CASSLGQVEGNYGYTF